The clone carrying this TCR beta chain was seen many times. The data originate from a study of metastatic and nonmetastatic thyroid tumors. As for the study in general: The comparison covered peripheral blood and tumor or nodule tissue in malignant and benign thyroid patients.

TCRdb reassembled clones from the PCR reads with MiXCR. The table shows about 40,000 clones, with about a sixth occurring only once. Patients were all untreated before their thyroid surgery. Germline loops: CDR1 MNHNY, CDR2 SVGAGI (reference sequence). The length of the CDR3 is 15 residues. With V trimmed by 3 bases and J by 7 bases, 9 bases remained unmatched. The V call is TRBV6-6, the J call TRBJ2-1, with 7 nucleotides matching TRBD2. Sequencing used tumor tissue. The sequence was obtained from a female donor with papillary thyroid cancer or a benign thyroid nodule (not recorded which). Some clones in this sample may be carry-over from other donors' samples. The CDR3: CASSYSGEGGNEQFF. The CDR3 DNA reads TGTGCCAGCAGTTATTCGGGGGAGGGTGGTAATGAGCAGTTCTTC.